These 4 T cell receptor beta chains were all obtained from the same sample, sequenced in a study of blood T cell repertoires in COVID-19. The table came from immunoSEQ multiplex PCR; TCRdb's copy has only in-frame clones and leaves some out. The table includes approximately 400,000 clones, 89% detected once. Sequenced material: peripheral blood. The receptors derive from a middle-aged man with acute or convalescent COVID-19.

This chain uses TRBV11-2 with TRBJ2-7; possible D gene TRBD2, 6 bases. The CDR3 length is 16 residues. Per germline, CDR1 SGHAT and CDR2 FQNNGV. Trimming shortened V by 0 bases and J by 2 bases, and 14 bases separated the two germline ends. The CDR3 nucleotides read TGTGCCAGCAGCTTAGAAGCCGGGACTCCCACCTACGAGCAGTACTTC. Translated, it gives CASSLEAGTPTYEQYF.

The V gene is TRBV6-5, the J gene TRBJ1-5; possibly TRBD1 for D (6 bases). The CDR3 has 15 amino acids. Germline V gene lookup returns CDR1 MNHEY and CDR2 SVGAGI. V was shortened by 9 bases and J by 0 bases, with 15 bases between the two germline ends. CDR3 protein: CASCGGPYSNQPQHF. For the CDR3, the DNA is TGTGCCAGTTGTGGGGGCCCTTATAGCAATCAGCCCCAGCATTTT.

This clone is a singleton in its sample. This CDR3 is also generated by other DNA sequences in the sample. The chain joins TRBV5-1 to TRBJ2-5, with no clear D. Germline lookup yields CDR1 SGHRS and CDR2 YFSETQ. The length of the CDR3 is 14 residues. The V and J ends lost 1 base and 1 base respectively, with 8 bases between them. CDR3 bases: TGCGCCAGCAGCTTGCGACAAGTCCAAGAGACCCAGTACTTC. It codes for CASSLRQVQETQYF.

The chain recombines TRBV4-1 with TRBJ2-7; no reliable D call. Germline lookup yields CDR1 MGHRA and CDR2 YSYEKL. Trimming took off 1 base at V and 4 bases at J, with 5 bases between the two ends. The CDR3 spans 12 residues. The CDR3 DNA sequence: TGCGCCAGCAGCCAAGTCGGTTACGAGCAGTACTTC. This codes for CASSQVGYEQYF.